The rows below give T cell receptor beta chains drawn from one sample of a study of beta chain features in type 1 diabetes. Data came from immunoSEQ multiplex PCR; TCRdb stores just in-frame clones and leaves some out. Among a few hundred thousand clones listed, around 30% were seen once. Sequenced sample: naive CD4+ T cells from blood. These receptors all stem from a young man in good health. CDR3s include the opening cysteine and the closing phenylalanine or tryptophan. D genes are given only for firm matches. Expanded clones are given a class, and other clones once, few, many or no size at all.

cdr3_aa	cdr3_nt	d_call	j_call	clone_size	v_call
CASSLAGVAGGSADTQYF	TGTGCCAGCAGCTTAGCGGGGGTAGCGGGAGGAAGCGCAGATACGCAGTATTTT	TRBD2	TRBJ2-3	.	TRBV7-2
CAGSFLSYEQYF	TGTGCCGGTAGCTTCCTCTCCTACGAGCAGTACTTC	.	TRBJ2-7	few	TRBV30
CASIAGTGVPYGYTF	TGTGCCAGCATCGCCGGGACAGGGGTACCCTATGGCTACACCTTC	TRBD1	TRBJ1-2	few	TRBV7-2
CATTLAGPADTQYF	TGTGCCACTACCTTAGCGGGGCCCGCAGATACGCAGTATTTT	TRBD2	TRBJ2-3	few	TRBV10-3
CSASVGEQYF	TGCAGTGCTAGCGTCGGGGAGCAGTACTTC	.	TRBJ2-7	.	TRBV20-1
CASSFFVLGDTQYF	TGTGCCAGCAGCTTTTTCGTCCTCGGAGATACGCAGTATTTT	.	TRBJ2-3	.	TRBV7-9
CASSHAPGHKETQYF	TGCGCCAGCAGCCACGCACCGGGACACAAAGAGACCCAGTACTTC	.	TRBJ2-5	few	TRBV4-1
CASSLDSGVSPQHF	TGTGCCAGCAGCTTAGACTCCGGGGTATCGCCCCAGCATTTT	.	TRBJ1-5	.	TRBV7-9
CSANGAGGPTDTQYF	TGCAGCGCCAACGGGGCGGGAGGGCCCACAGATACGCAGTATTTT	TRBD2	TRBJ2-3	.	TRBV29-1
CASSQEAGLETQYF	TGCGCCAGCAGCCAAGAGGCGGGGTTGGAGACCCAGTACTTC	.	TRBJ2-5	.	TRBV4-3
CAWSHGVGGETQYF	TGTGCCTGGAGCCACGGGGTGGGAGGAGAGACCCAGTACTTC	.	TRBJ2-5	few	TRBV30
CASSPGRTGMNTEAFF	TGTGCCAGCAGCCCAGGTAGAACGGGAATGAACACTGAAGCTTTCTTT	.	TRBJ1-1	.	TRBV7-3
CASSGSSYNEQFF	TGTGCCAGCAGCGGGTCCTCCTACAATGAGCAGTTCTTC	.	TRBJ2-1	.	TRBV9